The T cell receptor beta chain described here comes from a study of PD-1 blockade in classical Hodgkin lymphoma. Each patient's relapse followed autologous stem cell transplantation, and brentuximab vedotin exposure varied. TCRdb keeps only in-frame clones here, not all; method: immunoSEQ multiplex PCR. The sample has 50,000 or so clones, just under 75% seen once. This CDR3 is built from 14 residues. V was cut by 6 bases and J by 8 bases, with 17 bases left in between. The germline V gene encodes CDR1 MNHNY and CDR2 SVGAGI (reference sequence). The TCR was taken from a human donor with classical Hodgkin lymphoma. The sample here was peripheral blood mononuclear cells (PBMCs), taken before the second cycle of nivolumab. The rearrangement uses TRBV6-6 and TRBJ2-1, with a weak D call TRBD1 (6 bases). CDR3 in amino acids: CASSPWTAAYEQFF. DNA of the CDR3: TGTGCCAGCAGCCCCTGGACAGCCGCTTATGAGCAGTTCTTC.